One and the same sample provided the 19 T cell receptor beta chains below, sequenced in a study of cytomegalovirus exposure and HLA in healthy donors. PCR used 60 Vbeta primers and 13 Jbeta primers. Repertoires were generated with immunoSEQ multiplex PCR, while TCRdb's copy carries only in-frame clones and drops some. This listing includes around 150,000 clones. Sequencing was carried out using PBMCs. The receptors shown here come from a woman aged 60-75 years in good health and CMV-seronegative.

The chain couples TRBV19 to TRBJ1-5, with D unclear. CDR1 and CDR2 from the germline V gene are LNHDA and SQIVND (reference sequence). V lost 3 bases, J lost 5 bases, and 5 bases lay in between. The CDR3 loop spans 12 amino acids. The CDR3 sequence: CASSIRYQPQHF. The CDR3 DNA sequence: TGTGCCAGTAGTATTCGGTATCAGCCCCAGCATTTT.

Remarks on this clone: At one end the junction does not follow the germline gene, possibly because of a read error. The chain joins TRBV18 to TRBJ2-5; TRBD1 agrees at 9 bases. The CDR3 spans 14 residues. Germline assignment: CDR1 KGHSH and CDR2 LQKENI. The CDR3 spells CASSPGSPRDRVNF. CDR3 DNA sequence: TGTGCCAGCTCACCAGGGAGCCCCCGGGACAGGGTTAACTTC. The full variable domain, rest sourced from reference TRBV18 and TRBJ2-5, is NAGVMQNPRHLVRRRGQEARLRCSPMKGHSHVYWYRQLPEEGLKFMVYLQKENIIDESGMPKERFSAEFPKEGPSILRIQQVVRGDSAAYFCASSPGSPRDRVNFGPGTRLLVL.

The chain links TRBV7-2 to TRBJ2-7; TRBD1 might be the D (6 bases). The CDR3 consists of 15 residues. V was cut by 2 bases and J by 2 bases, with 13 bases left in between. Germline values: CDR1 SGHTA, CDR2 FQGNSA. CDR3 nucleotides: TGTGCCAGCAGCTTATTCTCAGGGGATACCTACGAGCAGTACTTC. It yields the protein CASSLFSGDTYEQYF.

The chain links TRBV19 to TRBJ1-1, with 8 bases lining up with TRBD1. CDR3 length: 14 amino acids. In germline, CDR1 is LNHDA, CDR2 SQIVND (reference sequence). The ends lost 7 bases at V and 4 bases at J; junction bases unmatched: 8. The CDR3 sequence is CASTRDRLTTEAFF. DNA of the CDR3: TGTGCCAGTACCAGGGACAGGCTGACCACTGAAGCTTTCTTT.

This rearrangement joins TRBV6-1 to TRBJ1-5; a weak D match, TRBD1 (5 bases). V lost 8 bases to trimming and J lost 0 bases, with 14 bases between them. The CDR3 spans 15 residues. Germline V CDR1 and CDR2: MNHNS, SASEGT. CDR3 region: CASRQGPYSNQPQHF. CDR3 sequence (DNA): TGTGCCAGCCGCCAGGGCCCCTATAGCAATCAGCCCCAGCATTTT.

The rearrangement joins TRBV10-3 to TRBJ2-3, with TRBD1 as a possible D gene (5 bases). The CDR3 sequence is 16 residues long. Germline CDR1 and CDR2: ENHRY and SYGVKD. V lost 10 bases and J 0 bases, leaving 20 bases between the germline ends. The CDR3 DNA reads TGTGCCACCCGGCCCGCTGCAGGGCGTAGCACAGATACGCAGTATTTT. This gives the protein CATRPAAGRSTDTQYF.

The gene calls are TRBV5-1 and TRBJ2-5; 7 nucleotides line up with TRBD1. Losses at the gene ends were 2 bases for V and 5 bases for J; bases not matched to a gene: 12. CDR1 and CDR2 from the germline V gene are SGHRS and YFSETQ. The CDR3 consists of 16 residues. The CDR3 is CASSFRDRPLPETQYF. The CDR3 region has the DNA TGCGCCAGCAGCTTCAGGGACAGACCCCTACCGGAGACCCAGTACTTC.

J is TRBJ2-7 and V is TRBV5-1, with a possible D match to TRBD1 (5 bases). This CDR3 has 12 residues. The germline V gene encodes CDR1 SGHRS and CDR2 YFSETQ. Trimming cost V 7 bases and J 6 bases, with 14 bases left between them. DNA for the CDR3: TGCGCCAGCGCAATCGACAGAGGCGAGCAGTACTTC. Translating it yields CASAIDRGEQYF.

The chain couples TRBV25-1 to TRBJ1-1; unclear D gene. Germline CDR1 is MGHDK and CDR2 is SYGVNS. V was trimmed by 8 bases and J by 0 bases, leaving 7 bases between them. The CDR3 covers 12 residues. CDR3 amino acids: CASCTVNTEAFF. The CDR3 nucleotides read TGTGCCAGCTGTACAGTGAACACTGAAGCTTTCTTT. The whole variable domain, filled in from reference TRBV25-1 and TRBJ1-1, reads EADIYQTPRYLVIGTGKKITLECSQTMGHDKMYWYQQDPGMELHLIHYSYGVNSTEKGDLSSESTVSRIRTEHFPLTLESARPSHTSQYLCASCTVNTEAFFGQGTRLTVV.

The chain joins TRBV7-2 to TRBJ2-3; 9 bases agree with TRBD2. Germline CDR1 SGHTA, CDR2 FQGNSA. The V gene end was trimmed by 4 bases and the J gene end by 4 bases; junction bases not matched to a gene: 3. The CDR3 loop spans 14 amino acids. CDR3 residues: CASSYGLASDTQYF. Written as DNA, the CDR3 is TGTGCCAGCAGCTATGGACTAGCGTCAGATACGCAGTATTTT.

This chain uses TRBV15 with TRBJ2-1; 9 nucleotides match TRBD2. Trimming at V came to 5 bases and at J to 1 base, leaving 9 bases not matched to a gene. CDR3 size: 17 residues. CDR1 is LNHNV and CDR2 is YYDKDF in the germline V gene (reference sequence). Written as DNA, the CDR3 is TGTGCCACCAGCGGGGCCGGGACTAGCATTTCCTACAATGAGCAGTTCTTC. It encodes CATSGAGTSISYNEQFF.

The chain is built from TRBV18 and TRBJ1-2; D is uncertain. CDR3 length: 15 amino acids. Trimming cost V 2 bases and J 1 base, with 11 bases left between them. Germline V CDR1 and CDR2: KGHSH, LQKENI. CDR3 amino acids: CASSPKGGINYGYTF. DNA of the CDR3: TGTGCCAGCTCACCAAAGGGAGGGATTAACTATGGCTACACCTTC.

CDR3 protein: CATSRETGGTEAFF. The CDR3 nucleotides are TGTGCCACCAGCAGAGAGACAGGGGGCACTGAAGCTTTCTTT. The V and J genes are TRBV15 and TRBJ1-1; 9 positions match TRBD1. The trim removed 0 bases at V and 4 bases at J, leaving 0 bases unmatched. Germline CDR1 reads LNHNV; CDR2 reads YYDKDF (reference sequence). The CDR3 consists of 14 residues.

The gene calls are TRBV27 and TRBJ2-1; possibly TRBD1 for D (6 bases). CDR3 length: 16 amino acids. Germline CDR1 MNHEY, CDR2 SMNVEV (reference sequence). Trimming removed 2 bases from V and 2 bases from J, with 13 bases in between. The CDR3 coding sequence is TGTGCCAGCAGTTTACACCAGGGGCCCCCCTACAATGAGCAGTTCTTC. Protein product: CASSLHQGPPYNEQFF.

The chain carries TRBV4-2 and TRBJ2-1, with 15 bases fitting TRBD2. J was trimmed by 8 bases and V by 3 bases; bases with no gene match: 8. The CDR3 consists of 17 residues. The germline gives CDR1 LGHNA, CDR2 YNFKEQ. CDR3 region: CASSQGTSGRPLDEQFF. The CDR3 region has the DNA TGTGCCAGCAGCCAGGGGACTAGCGGGAGGCCCCTCGATGAGCAGTTCTTC.

The chain couples TRBV10-2 to TRBJ2-7; 8 nucleotides line up with TRBD1. The J call may be faulty, since TRBJ2-5 better matches the DNA end. CDR1 is WSHSY and CDR2 is SAAADI in the germline V gene. The CDR3 runs 15 residues. The DNA of the CDR3 is TGCGCCAGCAGTGAGTTGACAGGGGAACAAGAGACCCAGTACTTC. As protein: CASSELTGEQETQYF.

The chain employs TRBV10-3 and TRBJ1-2, with 7 bases that match TRBD1. Germline CDR1 reads ENHRY; CDR2 reads SYGVKD. Germline trimming cut 4 bases from V and 1 base from J; bases unmatched to any gene: 9. This CDR3 has 16 residues. The CDR3 nucleotides are TGTGCCATCAGTGGGTCGGAGAGGGGGCTTAACTATGGCTACACCTTC. It codes for CAISGSERGLNYGYTF.

The chain recombines TRBV19 with TRBJ2-7, with 7 positions matching TRBD2. J was trimmed by 2 bases and V by 5 bases; bases with no gene match: 6. Germline loops: CDR1 LNHDA, CDR2 SQIVND (reference sequence). This CDR3 has 14 residues. The CDR3 bases are TGTGCCAGTAGTTGGGCTAGCGGTCCCTACGAGCAGTACTTC. Translating gives CASSWASGPYEQYF. The variable domain in full, with the rest retrieved from reference TRBV19 and TRBJ2-7, is DGGITQSPKYLFRKEGQNVTLSCEQNLNHDAMYWYRQDPGQGLRLIYYSQIVNDFQKGDIAEGYSVSREKKESFPLTVTSAQKNPTAFYLCASSWASGPYEQYFGPGTRLTVT.

The chain carries TRBV5-6 and TRBJ2-5, with a tentative D call TRBD1 (5 bases). With 1 base removed from V and 3 bases from J, the gap between germline ends came to 10 bases. CDR1 SGHDT and CDR2 YYEEEE come from the germline V gene. This CDR3 is 14 amino acids long. As DNA, the CDR3 is TGTGCCAGCAGCTTGCGTGCAGGGAAAGAGACCCAGTACTTC. Its protein is CASSLRAGKETQYF.